This TCR beta chain originates from a study of T cells after somatic rescue of genetic block. The V gene lost 5 bases and the J gene lost 5 bases, with 9 bases spanning the gap. This CDR3 has 12 residues. Germline loops: CDR1 SGHRS, CDR2 YFSETQ. Assay: immunoSEQ multiplex PCR; the TCRdb copy retains only in-frame clones and omits some. The table has almost 7,500 clones, about 81% seen once. Sequenced: peripheral blood mononuclear cells (PBMCs). J is TRBJ2-3 and V is TRBV5-1, with D possibly matching TRBD1 (6 bases). This receptor was identified in a boy between 10 and 17 years old. The CDR3 reads CASRPTGDTQYF. CDR3 DNA sequence: TGCGCCAGCAGGCCGACAGGAGATACGCAGTATTTT.